This T cell receptor (beta chain) was documented in a study of shared clonotypes between healthy human individuals. This clone was detected many times. Data came from immunoSEQ multiplex PCR; TCRdb stores just in-frame clones and leaves some out. The sample lists about 470,000 clones, 75% to 85% occurring once. There are 15 residues in the CDR3. V was trimmed by 6 bases and J by 2 bases, leaving 16 bases between them. CDR1 and CDR2 from the germline V gene are MRHNA and SNTAGT. Every contributor of samples was a Caucasian grown-up residing in Nashville, Tennessee. V gene TRBV6-4 combines with J gene TRBJ1-2, with D uncertain. The sequencing input was PBMCs. The TCR was taken from a woman aged 40 to 50 in good health. Some clones in this sample may be carry-over from other donors' samples. Written as DNA, the CDR3 is TGTGCCAGCAGGCAAACCGGGCAGGAAAACTATGGCTACACCTTC. Protein product: CASRQTGQENYGYTF.